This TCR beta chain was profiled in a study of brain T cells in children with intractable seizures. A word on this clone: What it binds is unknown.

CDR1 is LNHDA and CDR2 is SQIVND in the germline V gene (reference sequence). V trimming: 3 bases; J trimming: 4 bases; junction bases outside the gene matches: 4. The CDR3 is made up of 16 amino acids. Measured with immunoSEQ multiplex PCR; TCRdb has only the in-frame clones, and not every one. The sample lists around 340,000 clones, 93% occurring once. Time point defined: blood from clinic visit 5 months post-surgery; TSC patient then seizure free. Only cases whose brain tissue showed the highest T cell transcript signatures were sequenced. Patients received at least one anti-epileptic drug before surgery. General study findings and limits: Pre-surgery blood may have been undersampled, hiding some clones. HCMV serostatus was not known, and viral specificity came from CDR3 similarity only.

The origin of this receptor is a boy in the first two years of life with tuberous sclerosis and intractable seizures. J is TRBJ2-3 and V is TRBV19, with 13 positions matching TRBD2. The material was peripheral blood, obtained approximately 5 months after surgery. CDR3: CASSIGTSGDPDTQYF. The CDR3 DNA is TGTGCCAGTAGTATCGGGACTAGCGGGGACCCAGATACGCAGTATTTT. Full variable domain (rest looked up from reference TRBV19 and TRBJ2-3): DGGITQSPKYLFRKEGQNVTLSCEQNLNHDAMYWYRQDPGQGLRLIYYSQIVNDFQKGDIAEGYSVSREKKESFPLTVTSAQKNPTAFYLCASSIGTSGDPDTQYFGPGTRLTVL.